The 5 T cell receptor beta chains listed next were all sequenced from one sample in a study of blood T cell repertoires in COVID-19 (TCRdb year 2020). Library creation used the immunoSEQ multiplex PCR assay. The immuneACCESS repertoire file appears here via TCRdb, limited to in-frame rearrangements. These files lack a portion of the clones; in checked studies, under half of the deficit traces to unresolved V genes, and the cause of the others is not known. The sample data list 78,000 or so clones, and roughly 90% of these were observed just once. Roughly 7% of the sample is in the top ten clones. The material sequenced was peripheral blood. The receptor source for this set is a woman between 45 and 65 years old with acute or convalescent COVID-19.

This sequence joins TRBV24-1 and TRBJ2-1, with TRBD1 identical over 8 bases. With V trimmed by 6 bases and J by 12 bases, 12 bases remained unmatched. The CDR3 spans 14 residues. Germline V gene data show CDR1 as KGHDR and CDR2 as SFDVKD. CDR3 amino acids: CATSPTGQGARQFF. The CDR3 DNA reads as TGTGCCACCAGTCCAACGGGCCAGGGGGCCCGGCAGTTCTTC.

The rearrangement joins TRBV19 to TRBJ1-5, with D possibly TRBD1 on 6 matching bases. The CDR3 covers 14 residues. V was trimmed by 5 bases and J by 5 bases, leaving 13 bases between them. In germline, CDR1 is LNHDA, CDR2 SQIVND (reference sequence). CDR3 region: CASSGRQGHQPQHF. Here the CDR3 DNA reads TGTGCCAGTAGTGGTCGGCAGGGGCATCAGCCCCAGCATTTT.

The chain combines TRBV5-1 with TRBJ2-5; 7 nucleotides line up with TRBD2. Germline V gene data show CDR1 as SGHRS and CDR2 as YFSETQ. The CDR3 sequence is 15 residues long. V dropped 0 bases and J dropped 5; count of bases not matched to a gene: 7. The CDR3 coding sequence is TGCGCCAGCAGCTTGGCCGGCGGGAGAGTTGAGACCCAGTACTTC. This gives the protein CASSLAGGRVETQYF.

The rearrangement uses TRBV9 and TRBJ1-2, with D possibly being TRBD1 (5 bases). CDR3 length equals 13 residues. V was clipped by 2 bases and J by 9 bases, with 14 bases between them. CDR1 is SGDLS and CDR2 is YYNGEE in the germline V gene. The CDR3 spells CASSVGQGLSYTF. The CDR3, as DNA: TGTGCCAGCAGCGTTGGTCAGGGTCTTAGCTACACCTTC.

The rearrangement links TRBV19 to TRBJ1-5; tentative D call: TRBD1 (6 bases). The V end lost 4 bases, the J end lost 7 bases, and 14 bases lay between the germline ends. Per the germline V gene, CDR1 is LNHDA and CDR2 is SQIVND (reference sequence). The CDR3 has 14 amino acids. The CDR3, as DNA: TGTGCCAGTAGTACCGACAGGATTCGGCAGCCCCAGCATTTT. Protein sequence: CASSTDRIRQPQHF.